This T cell receptor beta chain was observed in a study of cytomegalovirus exposure and HLA in healthy donors. Primers included in the PCR were 60 Vbeta and 13 Jbeta primers. The repertoire was sequenced with immunoSEQ multiplex PCR; TCRdb's copy has only in-frame clones and lacks some. The data show approximately 110,000 clones, with 79% seen just once and 3.1% held by the top ten. The CDR3 has 15 residues. Trimming took 5 bases from V and 5 from J; bases not matched to a gene: 9. Germline lookup yields CDR1 SGHAT and CDR2 FQNNGV. The chain couples TRBV11-2 to TRBJ2-1; 7 bases are shared with TRBD2. Specimen: PBMCs. The clonotype was recovered from a woman in her 40s in good health and CMV-seronegative. This chain's CDR3 is CASSQSGTTNNEQFF. The CDR3 DNA is TGTGCCAGCAGCCAATCCGGGACTACAAACAATGAGCAGTTCTTC. The complete variable domain, with remaining parts taken from reference TRBV11-2 and TRBJ2-1, reads EAGVAQSPRYKIIEKRQSVAFWCNPISGHATLYWYQQILGQGPKLLIQFQNNGVVDDSQLPKDRFSAERLKGVDSTLKIQPAKLEDSAVYLCASSQSGTTNNEQFFGPGTRLTVL.